Below, one T cell receptor (beta chain) is given with its context. Its antigen is not identified. Sequencing used immunoSEQ multiplex PCR; TCRdb keeps in-frame clones, though not all of them. The repertoire holds more than 9,000 clones, about half seen once, with 10% to 15% in the top ten. The CDR3 runs 13 residues. CDR1 and CDR2 from the germline V gene are MDHEN and SYDVKM. Trimming shortened V by 4 bases and J by 0 bases, and 4 bases separated the two germline ends. These data originate in a study of T cell clonotyping in hematopoietic cell transplantation. General study points: CD4 and CD8 repertoire contributions could not be separated without sorting.

Samples: about 28 days before transplant, then days 30, 100 and 180 after. The rearrangement uses TRBV28 and TRBJ1-5; D not resolved. The TCR comes from a female patient aged 45-65 years who had an allogeneic stem cell transplant from an unrelated donor, so the T cells may come from the graft donor. Some clones in this sample may be carry-over from other donors' samples. Sequenced here: peripheral blood mononuclear cells, sampled 100 days after allogeneic stem cell transplant. CDR3 coding DNA: TGTGCCAGCAGTTCGCTTAGCAATCAGCCCCAGCATTTT. Translation: CASSSLSNQPQHF.